The 27 T cell receptor beta chains in this list originate from one sample, sequenced in a study of shared T cell receptors in the human thymus. The protocol was immunoSEQ multiplex PCR, while the TCRdb copy is restricted to in-frame clones and leaves out a portion. Seen here are 600,000 to 900,000 clones, approximately 85% observed once, and the top ten hold roughly 0.01%. A further study also used this sample, focusing on human thymus T cells.

Sequenced sample: thymocytes. The receptors come from a girl less than two years old with a congenital heart defect.

V is TRBV7-4 and J is TRBJ1-1; no definite D call. The V end lost 4 bases, the J end lost 0 bases, and 12 bases lay between the germline ends. Germline V gene data show CDR1 as SGHVT and CDR2 as SQSDAQ. The CDR3 consists of 15 residues. The CDR3 here is CASSSRPILNTEAFF. The CDR3, as DNA: TGTGCCAGCAGCTCGCGTCCTATCCTGAACACTGAAGCTTTCTTT.

J is TRBJ2-7 and V is TRBV5-1; the D gene is possibly TRBD1 (8 bases). This CDR3 is 15 amino acids long. Per the germline V gene, CDR1 is SGHRS and CDR2 is YFSETQ. Trimming stripped 7 bases from V and 3 bases from J, with 20 bases between. CDR3 in amino acids: CASSQGGEEDYEQYF. The CDR3 DNA is TGCGCCAGCTCACAGGGGGGGGAAGAAGACTACGAGCAGTACTTC. The full variable domain, rest sourced from reference TRBV5-1 and TRBJ2-7, is KAGVTQTPRYLIKTRGQQVTLSCSPISGHRSVSWYQQTPGQGLQFLFEYFSETQRNKGNFPGRFSGRQFSNSRSEMNVSTLELGDSALYLCASSQGGEEDYEQYFGPGTRLTVT.

V usage is TRBV12-5 and J usage is TRBJ1-1; TRBD1 agrees at 9 bases. From germline, CDR1 is LGHNT and CDR2 FRNRAP. The CDR3 sequence is 16 residues long. Trimming at V came to 1 base and at J to 2 bases, leaving 5 bases not matched to a gene. The DNA of the CDR3 is TGTGCTAGTGGTTTGGGATTGACAGGGGGTAACACTGAAGCTTTCTTT. Protein: CASGLGLTGGNTEAFF.

This clone was seen a handful of times. The J gene is TRBJ2-7, the V gene TRBV27; 11 bases align to TRBD1. CDR1 MNHEY and CDR2 SMNVEV come from the germline V gene (reference sequence). V shed 6 bases and J 4 bases; nucleotides not matched to a gene: 8. The CDR3 consists of 15 residues. Here the CDR3 reads CASSPGTGGNYEQYF. Here the CDR3 DNA reads TGTGCCAGCAGCCCCGGGACAGGGGGTAATTACGAGCAGTACTTC.

The genes are TRBV29-1 and TRBJ1-3, with TRBD1 matching over 7 bases. J was trimmed by 1 base and V by 5 bases; bases with no gene match: 5. There are 14 residues in the CDR3. Germline loops: CDR1 SQVTM, CDR2 ANQGSEA. The CDR3 loop is CSVLNRGSGNTIYF. CDR3 nucleotide sequence: TGCAGCGTTCTCAACAGGGGATCTGGAAACACCATATATTTT.

The chain has TRBV29-1 and TRBJ2-7; 8 nucleotides match TRBD1. Per the germline V gene, CDR1 is SQVTM and CDR2 is ANQGSEA. J lost 2 bases, V lost 4 bases, and 7 bases had no gene match. The CDR3 totals 14 residues. The CDR3 sequence: CSVAFDRGPYEQYF. CDR3 nucleotide sequence: TGCAGCGTTGCCTTCGACAGGGGTCCCTACGAGCAGTACTTC.

The chain couples TRBV25-1 to TRBJ1-1; 7 nucleotides agree with TRBD1. Looked up from germline, CDR1 is MGHDK and CDR2 is SYGVNS. CDR3 length equals 13 residues. Unmatched junction bases numbered 1, after V lost 3 bases and J lost 3 bases. The CDR3 loop is CASSDTGDTEAFF. The CDR3 coding sequence is TGTGCCAGCAGTGATACAGGGGACACTGAAGCTTTCTTT.

A single count supports this clone. The chain carries TRBV2 and TRBJ2-7; TRBD1 aligns across 8 bases. Germline CDR1 SNHLY, CDR2 FYNNEI. Trimming took 6 bases from V and 3 from J; bases not matched to a gene: 13. The CDR3 spans 16 residues. The CDR3 protein is CASSGDEPGGRYEQYF. In DNA, the CDR3 is TGTGCCAGCAGCGGAGATGAGCCAGGGGGCCGCTACGAGCAGTACTTC. The full variable domain, in which reference TRBV2 and TRBJ2-7 provide the parts outside the CDR3, is EPEVTQTPSHQVTQMGQEVILRCVPISNHLYFYWYRQILGQKVEFLVSFYNNEISEKSEIFDDQFSVERPDGSNFTLKIRSTKLEDSAMYFCASSGDEPGGRYEQYFGPGTRLTVT.

The chain links TRBV29-1 to TRBJ2-4; 7 nucleotides line up with TRBD1. Germline trimming cut 4 bases from V and 11 bases from J; bases unmatched to any gene: 17. CDR1 and CDR2 (germline): SQVTM, ANQGSEA. The CDR3 is made up of 15 amino acids. The CDR3 bases are TGCAGCGTTGGGGGACAGTCTCCGCTCGGGCCCCTTCAGTACTTC. This encodes CSVGGQSPLGPLQYF.

The chain's CDR3 is CASSADRDRKTEQYF. Here the CDR3 DNA reads TGTGCCAGCAGCGCCGACCGGGACAGAAAAACCGAGCAGTACTTC. The chain is built from TRBV7-2 and TRBJ2-7, with 7 bases matching TRBD1. Germline trimming cut 5 bases from V and 6 bases from J; bases unmatched to any gene: 13. Germline CDR1 reads SGHTA; CDR2 reads FQGNSA. This CDR3 comprises 15 residues.

The chain uses TRBV9 and TRBJ1-2; D ambiguous. V gave up 0 bases and J gave up 7 bases, with 16 bases separating them. From germline, CDR1 is SGDLS and CDR2 YYNGEE. The CDR3 is 15 residues long. CDR3 residues: CASSVAGSRRRGYTF. CDR3 DNA sequence: TGTGCCAGCAGCGTAGCGGGGTCCCGACGGCGTGGCTACACCTTC.

This sequence joins TRBV27 and TRBJ1-1, with a tentative D call TRBD1 (5 bases). V was cut by 8 bases and J by 4 bases, with 17 bases left in between. The CDR3 loop spans 14 amino acids. Germline lookup yields CDR1 MNHEY and CDR2 SMNVEV (reference sequence). The CDR3 spells CASGRQTLGTEAFF. CDR3 coding DNA: TGTGCCAGCGGAAGACAGACCCTAGGCACTGAAGCTTTCTTT.

V gene TRBV7-7 combines with J gene TRBJ2-3, with 7 bases lining up with TRBD2. The V gene's germline CDR1 is SSHAT and CDR2 FNYEAQ (reference sequence). There are 14 residues in the CDR3. V lost 3 bases to trimming and J lost 4 bases; unmatched junction nucleotides: 4. CDR3 sequence: CASSLGGIADTQYF. The CDR3 coding sequence is TGTGCCAGCAGCTTGGGGGGGATCGCAGATACGCAGTATTTT.

This rearrangement joins TRBV6-1 to TRBJ2-3; 9 positions agree with TRBD2. Trimming took 1 base from V and 5 from J; bases not matched to a gene: 7. Germline V gene data show CDR1 as MNHNS and CDR2 as SASEGT. The CDR3 loop spans 16 amino acids. This CDR3 reads CASSEEEAGGQDTQYF. DNA of the CDR3: TGTGCCAGCAGTGAAGAAGAAGCGGGGGGACAAGATACGCAGTATTTT.

The chain uses TRBV4-1 and TRBJ2-5; unclear D gene. The germline V and J ends were trimmed by 1 base and 5 bases, with 5 bases remaining between them. The CDR3 sequence is 12 residues long. Germline values: CDR1 MGHRA, CDR2 YSYEKL. Here the CDR3 DNA reads TGCGCCAGCAGCCAAGTTGCGGAGACCCAGTACTTC. It translates to CASSQVAETQYF.

The chain recombines TRBV9 with TRBJ1-5, with 7 bases aligning to TRBD1. The V gene end was trimmed by 3 bases and the J gene end by 5 bases; junction bases not matched to a gene: 8. The CDR3 spans 15 residues. Germline CDR1 reads SGDLS; CDR2 reads YYNGEE. The CDR3 is CASSARTGLYQPQHF. The CDR3 DNA sequence: TGTGCCAGCAGCGCGAGGACAGGCTTGTATCAGCCCCAGCATTTT. Filled out from reference TRBV9 and TRBJ1-5, the complete variable domain reads DSGVTQTPKHLITATGQRVTLRCSPRSGDLSVYWYQQSLDQGLQFLIQYYNGEERAKGNILERFSAQQFPDLHSELNLSSLELGDSALYFCASSARTGLYQPQHFGDGTRLSIL.

The chain has TRBV4-3 and TRBJ1-1; D call uncertain. V was pared by 3 bases and J by 1 base, with 21 bases between. CDR3 length equals 18 residues. From germline, CDR1 is LGHNA and CDR2 YSLEER. The CDR3 coding sequence is TGCGCCAGCAGCCAGTCTGAACCGAATCCCCACGGGAACACTGAAGCTTTCTTT. Amino acids: CASSQSEPNPHGNTEAFF.

This rearrangement joins TRBV28 to TRBJ2-2, with 10 bases lining up with TRBD1. In germline, CDR1 is MDHEN, CDR2 SYDVKM. This CDR3 has 15 amino acids. Losses at the gene ends were 6 bases for V and 6 bases for J; bases not matched to a gene: 7. The CDR3 DNA sequence: TGTGCCAGCAGACGACAGGGGGCTTCACCCGGGGAGCTGTTTTTT. Translating gives CASRRQGASPGELFF.

Written as DNA, the CDR3 is TGTGCCAGCAGTCTACATCCCACTCCGCGGGGCGCGAGGAATGGTTCACCCCTCCACTTT. It encodes CASSLHPTPRGARNGSPLHF. The chain recombines TRBV27 with TRBJ1-6; tentative D call: TRBD1 (5 bases). Per the germline V gene, CDR1 is MNHEY and CDR2 is SMNVEV (reference sequence). The CDR3 runs to 20 residues. Trimming stripped 5 bases from V and 9 bases from J, with 32 bases between.

The chain carries TRBV4-3 and TRBJ1-5; TRBD1 aligns across 7 bases. This CDR3 region has 14 residues. V shed 0 bases and J 7 bases; nucleotides not matched to a gene: 3. Per germline, CDR1 LGHNA and CDR2 YSLEER. The CDR3: CASSQETGPQPQHF. CDR3 sequence (DNA): TGCGCCAGCAGCCAAGAGACAGGGCCGCAGCCCCAGCATTTT.

This chain joins TRBV5-8 and TRBJ1-5, with 12 bases matching TRBD1. CDR1 SGHTS and CDR2 YDEGEE come from the germline V gene. The ends lost 2 bases at V and 0 bases at J; junction bases unmatched: 9. The CDR3 runs to 19 residues. The DNA for the CDR3 is TGTGCCAGCAGCTTACTAAGCGGGACAGGGGGCTATAGCAATCAGCCCCAGCATTTT. It codes for CASSLLSGTGGYSNQPQHF.

The chain uses TRBV9 and TRBJ2-2, with D perhaps TRBD2 (6 bases). Germline V gene lookup returns CDR1 SGDLS and CDR2 YYNGEE. Deletions cut 3 bases from V and 5 bases from J, with 11 bases between. The CDR3 loop spans 14 amino acids. CDR3 protein: CASSAQGRTGELFF. Here the CDR3 DNA reads TGTGCCAGCAGCGCCCAAGGGAGGACCGGGGAGCTGTTTTTT.

This rearrangement joins TRBV10-3 to TRBJ1-6; D might be TRBD1 (6 bases). V was pared by 3 bases and J by 8 bases, with 14 bases between. Looked up from germline, CDR1 is ENHRY and CDR2 is SYGVKD. The CDR3 is 15 residues long. The CDR3 sequence: CAISDGQGSHSPLHF. The CDR3 DNA reads TGTGCCATCAGTGATGGTCAGGGGAGTCATTCACCCCTCCACTTT.

The chain combines TRBV7-9 with TRBJ2-7, with 10 nucleotides matching TRBD1. After removal of 5 bases from V and 3 bases from J, the junction contained 7 bases not matched to a gene. The CDR3 covers 15 residues. In germline, CDR1 is SEHNR, CDR2 FQNEAQ (reference sequence). CDR3 DNA sequence: TGTGCCAGCAGCCGCGGGACAGGGGATTTCTACGAGCAGTACTTC. Translation gives CASSRGTGDFYEQYF.

The chain combines TRBV18 with TRBJ2-1; 9 bases fit TRBD1. Per the germline V gene, CDR1 is KGHSH and CDR2 is LQKENI. The CDR3 has 16 residues. With 4 bases clipped from V and 2 bases from J, the junction kept 6 bases outside the gene matches. The CDR3 here is CASSLEGQGPYNEQFF. DNA for the CDR3: TGTGCCAGCTCACTCGAGGGACAGGGCCCCTACAATGAGCAGTTCTTC.

This chain links TRBV5-6 with TRBJ2-1, with a weak D call TRBD2 (6 bases). The CDR3 has 15 amino acids. V gave up 1 base and J gave up 7 bases, with 15 bases separating them. CDR1 and CDR2 from the germline V gene are SGHDT and YYEEEE. The DNA for the CDR3 is TGTGCCAGCAGCTTGCCCCCCGGCGGGGTTAATGAGCAGTTCTTC. This gives the protein CASSLPPGGVNEQFF. Combining the CDR3 with reference TRBV5-6 and TRBJ2-1 gives the whole variable domain DAGVTQSPTHLIKTRGQQVTLRCSPKSGHDTVSWYQQALGQGPQFIFQYYEEEERQRGNFPDRFSGHQFPNYSSELNVNALLLGDSALYLCASSLPPGGVNEQFFGPGTRLTVL.

The CDR3 DNA reads as TGTGCCAGCAGTTCAGTAGCGGTTTTCACAGATACGCAGTATTTT. Translation: CASSSVAVFTDTQYF. The rearrangement joins TRBV6-6 to TRBJ2-3, with D possibly matching TRBD2 (6 bases). Between the trimmed V and J ends, which lost 4 bases and 2 bases, there was a span of 13 bases. The CDR3 sequence is 15 residues long. Germline CDR1 is MNHNY and CDR2 is SVGAGI (reference sequence).